What follows describes a single T cell receptor (beta chain). Its specificity is not known. At one of its ends the junction is not consistent with the germline gene, which may arise from a read error. Using RNA template, CDR3s of TCR alpha and beta were amplified with iRepertoire arm-PCR. Tissue mRNA or PBMC total RNA, 100-400 ng, went into one-step reverse transcription and amplification. TCRdb processed the multiplex PCR reads anew with MiXCR; each CDR3 protein has one entry. The sample contains over 100,000 distinct CDR3 sequences, less than 30% of which appear only once. This specimen belongs to a study of glioma-infiltrating T cells. Germline-derived CDR1 and CDR2 are SGHNT and YYREEE (reference sequence). The CDR3 is 15 residues long. Notes on the study in general: Gliomas, especially low-grade, showed above-expected tissue-blood divergence; non-neoplastic patients showed below. CDR3 overlap between tissue and blood was very small.

The clonotype was recovered from a human donor with low-grade glioma or glioblastoma, undergoing nonglioma brain surgery, or in good health (not recorded which). Sequences were obtained from glioma tissue, nonneoplastic brain tissue, or PBMCs (not recorded which). This chain links TRBV5-4 with TRBJ2-5; D is unclear. Written as DNA, the CDR3 is TGTGCCAGCAGCTTGGCGGCAGCAGTGCAAGAGGCCCAGTACTTC. Its protein is CASSLAAAVQEAQYF.